The 7 T cell receptor beta chains below were found in one sample sequenced in a study of blood T cell repertoires in COVID-19. Using immunoSEQ multiplex PCR, the repertoire was profiled, and TCRdb retains in-frame clones only, with some absent. The sample records some 76,000 clones, over 75% being singletons. Material: peripheral blood. These receptors all come from a woman under 30 with acute or convalescent COVID-19.

The CDR3 is CATSNLTRNRNYEQYF. CDR3 DNA sequence: TGTGCCACCAGCAACCTTACTAGGAACAGAAACTACGAGCAGTACTTC. The V call is TRBV15, the J call TRBJ2-7, with D possibly TRBD2 on 5 matching bases. V was trimmed by 4 bases and J by 3 bases, leaving 19 bases between them. This CDR3 is built from 16 residues. CDR1 LNHNV and CDR2 YYDKDF come from the germline V gene (reference sequence).

The rearrangement joins TRBV29-1 to TRBJ1-2; D is possibly TRBD1 (6 bases). CDR1 is SQVTM, CDR2 ANQGSEA, per germline. This CDR3 has 12 residues. V was clipped by 3 bases and J by 8 bases, with 13 bases between them. The CDR3 DNA follows: TGCAGCGTTGATCTTGGGGGCGCGGGCTACACCTTC. This gives the protein CSVDLGGAGYTF.

This chain joins TRBV4-1 and TRBJ1-2; 9 bases fit TRBD1. J was trimmed by 5 bases and V by 0 bases; bases with no gene match: 4. Per germline, CDR1 MGHRA and CDR2 YSYEKL. The CDR3 spans 15 residues. The chain's CDR3 is CASSQEQGAVYGYTF. As DNA, the CDR3 is TGCGCCAGCAGCCAAGAACAGGGGGCGGTTTATGGCTACACCTTC.

The chain links TRBV13 to TRBJ2-7; 12 nucleotides line up with TRBD2. CDR3 length equals 18 residues. Per the germline V gene, CDR1 is PRHDT and CDR2 is FYEKMQ (reference sequence). Trimming removed 5 bases from V and 1 base from J; junction bases left unmatched: 12. CDR3 DNA: TGTGCCAGCAGCCATACCAGGACCGGGACTAGCGGGTCCTACGAGCAGTACTTC. This sequence encodes CASSHTRTGTSGSYEQYF.

The genes are TRBV7-9 and TRBJ1-4; weak D call: TRBD1 (6 bases). CDR3 length equals 14 residues. The V end lost 4 bases, the J end lost 4 bases, and 10 bases lay between the germline ends. Germline lookup yields CDR1 SEHNR and CDR2 FQNEAQ (reference sequence). The CDR3, as DNA: TGTGCCAGCAGCTCTCTGGACAGTAATGAAAAACTGTTTTTT. Translation: CASSSLDSNEKLFF.

The DNA for the CDR3 is TGCGCCAGCAGCCAAGATAAGGGGGCCATCTACAATGAGCAGTTCTTC. It encodes CASSQDKGAIYNEQFF. This chain links TRBV4-3 with TRBJ2-1; 7 bases align to TRBD1. The CDR3 runs to 16 residues. In germline, CDR1 is LGHNA, CDR2 YSLEER. V shed 0 bases, J shed 3 bases, and the junction held 5 bases outside the gene matches.

The chain combines TRBV28 with TRBJ2-2; 10 nucleotides agree with TRBD2. The CDR3 is 19 amino acids. V was clipped by 6 bases and J by 6 bases; unmatched bases: 19. Germline assignment: CDR1 MDHEN and CDR2 SYDVKM. The CDR3 sequence is CASSIGADTGTSESGELFF. The CDR3 DNA reads TGTGCCAGCAGCATAGGGGCCGATACCGGGACTAGCGAATCCGGGGAGCTGTTTTTT.